The subject of this entry is one TCR beta chain. Using immunoSEQ multiplex PCR, the repertoire was profiled, and TCRdb retains in-frame clones only, with some absent. The sample holds 1.5 million to 2.5 million clones, about 95% seen once. This entry comes from a study of shared clonotypes between healthy human individuals. Study-level information: In total, the donors were two women and a few men aged 18 to 49.

Trimming cost V 6 bases and J 5 bases; bases outside gene matches: 8. The germline CDR1 and CDR2 sequences are MNHEY and SMNVEV (reference sequence). The CDR3 covers 15 residues. CD45RO-negative, CCR7-selected cells formed the naive CD8 fraction, which excluded terminally differentiated effector memory CD45RA+ cells. Recent acute infections and vaccinations were absent in the healthy HIV-negative adult donors. The sample taken for sequencing was naive CD8+ T cells sorted from blood. The sequence was collected from a man aged 18 to 29 in good health. The gene calls are TRBV27 and TRBJ2-5; 11 bases map to TRBD1. CDR3 sequence (DNA): TGTGCCAGCAGATTCGGGACAGGGGGATGGGAGACCCAGTACTTC. This codes for CASRFGTGGWETQYF.